One sample yielded the 16 T cell receptor beta chains listed below, sequenced in a study of cytomegalovirus exposure and HLA in healthy donors. 60 Vbeta and 13 Jbeta primers were used in PCR. Some clones are missing from TCRdb's copy, which holds only in-frame ones; the method was immunoSEQ multiplex PCR. Of about 200,000 clones in the sample, 70% to 85% were seen once. Sequenced material: PBMCs. These TCRs come from a girl aged 2 to 10 in good health and CMV-seronegative.

V usage is TRBV5-1 and J usage is TRBJ2-5; no clear D. V was pared by 3 bases and J by 4 bases, with 10 bases between. CDR3 length: 13 residues. Germline V gene lookup returns CDR1 SGHRS and CDR2 YFSETQ. Written as DNA, the CDR3 is TGCGCCAGCAGCTCGGTGCCAGGAGAGACCCAGTACTTC. It specifies CASSSVPGETQYF.

The V and J genes are TRBV28 and TRBJ1-2; TRBD1 matches 10 bases. The CDR3 has 12 residues. V gave up 10 bases and J gave up 6 bases; unmatched junction bases: 5. Per germline, CDR1 MDHEN and CDR2 SYDVKM. The CDR3 loop is CATGGQGDGYTF. The CDR3 DNA is TGTGCCACAGGAGGACAGGGGGATGGCTACACCTTC.

The chain links TRBV2 to TRBJ2-7; no firm D call. CDR1 and CDR2 from the germline V gene are SNHLY and FYNNEI. The CDR3 consists of 13 residues. V lost 4 bases to trimming and J lost 2 bases, with 9 bases between them. For the CDR3, the DNA is TGTGCCAGCAGTGTCGACACAGCCTACGAGCAGTACTTC. Translation gives CASSVDTAYEQYF.

This clone was detected only a few times. This sequence joins TRBV4-2 and TRBJ1-1, with D unclear. This CDR3 comprises 17 residues. Per the germline V gene, CDR1 is LGHNA and CDR2 is YNFKEQ. V was shortened by 1 base and J by 0 bases, with 15 bases between the two germline ends. The CDR3 DNA is TGTGCCAGCAGCCAAGTTTGGGCTGGGAGCATGAACACTGAAGCTTTCTTT. This encodes CASSQVWAGSMNTEAFF.

This clone was seen a single time. The chain links TRBV12-5 to TRBJ2-1; 11 nucleotides match TRBD2. Losses at the gene ends were 4 bases for V and 7 bases for J; bases not matched to a gene: 15. Germline V CDR1 and CDR2: LGHNT, FRNRAP. CDR3 length: 18 residues. CDR3 amino acids: CASGWGHAGLADFNEQFF. CDR3 DNA: TGTGCTAGTGGTTGGGGCCATGCGGGACTAGCGGACTTTAATGAGCAGTTCTTC.

The V and J genes are TRBV4-1 and TRBJ2-3; 9 nucleotides match TRBD2. The germline CDR1 and CDR2 sequences are MGHRA and YSYEKL. The CDR3 length is 18 residues. V lost 2 bases to trimming and J lost 3 bases; unmatched junction nucleotides: 12. This chain's CDR3 is CASSQRYMASGITDTQYF. CDR3 coding DNA: TGCGCCAGCAGCCAAAGATATATGGCTAGCGGGATAACAGATACGCAGTATTTT.

The genes are TRBV9 and TRBJ2-1; 7 bases agree with TRBD1. The CDR3 totals 16 residues. With V trimmed by 3 bases and J by 5 bases, 11 bases remained unmatched. Germline values: CDR1 SGDLS, CDR2 YYNGEE. In DNA form, the CDR3 reads TGTGCCAGCAGCGGTCCGACAGGGACCGTCAACAATGAGCAGTTCTTC. Translating it yields CASSGPTGTVNNEQFF. Drawing the rest from reference TRBV9 and TRBJ2-1, the complete variable domain is DSGVTQTPKHLITATGQRVTLRCSPRSGDLSVYWYQQSLDQGLQFLIQYYNGEERAKGNILERFSAQQFPDLHSELNLSSLELGDSALYFCASSGPTGTVNNEQFFGPGTRLTVL.

The V call is TRBV5-6, the J call TRBJ1-3; D ambiguous. The CDR3 has 15 amino acids. V dropped 0 bases and J dropped 0 bases, with 7 bases sitting between them. The V gene's germline CDR1 is SGHDT and CDR2 YYEEEE. As DNA, the CDR3 is TGTGCCAGCAGCTTGGTAGCGAGCTCTGGAAACACCATATATTTT. Its translation: CASSLVASSGNTIYF.

The V and J genes are TRBV11-2 and TRBJ2-7; D is unclear. The CDR3 is 11 amino acids. Trimming stripped 5 bases from V and 1 base from J, with 3 bases between. Germline CDR1 SGHAT, CDR2 FQNNGV. The CDR3 region is CASSPSYEQYF. The DNA for the CDR3 is TGTGCCAGCAGCCCGTCCTACGAGCAGTACTTC.

The gene calls are TRBV9 and TRBJ2-3; TRBD2 matches at 7 bases. V lost 4 bases to trimming and J lost 3 bases; unmatched junction nucleotides: 5. CDR3 length: 14 amino acids. The V gene's germline CDR1 is SGDLS and CDR2 YYNGEE. In nucleotides, the CDR3 is TGTGCCAGCAGCCGGGGCGGGGGAACAGATACGCAGTATTTT. Its translation is CASSRGGGTDTQYF.

The V and J genes are TRBV6-5 and TRBJ2-7, with a weak D call TRBD2 (5 bases). Trimming shortened V by 6 bases and J by 11 bases, and 14 bases separated the two germline ends. This CDR3 has 11 amino acids. CDR1 is MNHEY and CDR2 is SVGAGI in the germline V gene. CDR3 sequence (DNA): TGTGCCAGCAGCCAAGACTACACAGAGTACTTC. It codes for CASSQDYTEYF.

This rearrangement joins TRBV5-4 to TRBJ2-1; 11 positions match TRBD2. CDR1 is SGHNT and CDR2 is YYREEE in the germline V gene (reference sequence). The CDR3 totals 14 residues. V lost 4 bases to trimming and J lost 9 bases; unmatched junction nucleotides: 6. The CDR3 DNA is TGTGCCAGCAGCATTAGCGGGAGGGCCGGTGAGCAGTTCTTC. Amino acids: CASSISGRAGEQFF.

This chain joins TRBV18 and TRBJ1-3; possible D gene TRBD1, 5 bases. Germline-derived CDR1 and CDR2 are KGHSH and LQKENI. The CDR3 sequence is 15 residues long. Trimming pared 5 bases from V and 4 bases from J, leaving 15 bases between. This chain's CDR3 is CASSRSGGIGNTIYF. The CDR3 coding sequence is TGTGCCAGCTCAAGATCGGGGGGGATCGGAAACACCATATATTTT.

The chain employs TRBV29-1 and TRBJ2-1; TRBD2 might be the D (5 bases). Germline lookup yields CDR1 SQVTM and CDR2 ANQGSEA. V gave up 2 bases and J gave up 8 bases, with 16 bases separating them. CDR3 length equals 14 residues. Here the CDR3 DNA reads TGCAGCGTTGAATCAGGAGGAATTGGCGATGAGCAGTTCTTC. This gives the protein CSVESGGIGDEQFF.

This sequence joins TRBV18 and TRBJ1-4; a possible D gene is TRBD1 (5 bases). CDR1 KGHSH and CDR2 LQKENI come from the germline V gene. Trimming stripped 0 bases from V and 3 bases from J, with 14 bases between. The CDR3 runs 17 residues. CDR3 DNA sequence: TGTGCCAGCTCACCACCCTGGGGCCTGCGAGCTAATGAAAAACTGTTTTTT. Translated, it gives CASSPPWGLRANEKLFF. Full variable domain (outside the CDR3, taken from reference TRBV18 and TRBJ1-4): NAGVMQNPRHLVRRRGQEARLRCSPMKGHSHVYWYRQLPEEGLKFMVYLQKENIIDESGMPKERFSAEFPKEGPSILRIQQVVRGDSAAYFCASSPPWGLRANEKLFFGSGTQLSVL.

The V call is TRBV10-3, the J call TRBJ2-1; D perhaps matches TRBD2 (6 bases). V lost 4 bases, J lost 8 bases, and 15 bases lay in between. The CDR3 sequence is 14 residues long. From germline, CDR1 is ENHRY and CDR2 SYGVKD. The CDR3: CAISVEFGGDEQFF. The CDR3 nucleotides are TGTGCCATCAGTGTTGAGTTTGGAGGGGATGAGCAGTTCTTC.